These T cell receptor beta chains were read from a single sample in a study of T cells in tuberculosis. Assay: immunoSEQ multiplex PCR; the TCRdb copy retains only in-frame clones and omits some. This table holds 40,000 to 50,000 clones, 95% found once. Source material: PBMCs. All receptors come from a donor aged 10 to 29 with latent tuberculosis or without tuberculosis infection. Both conserved end residues are part of each CDR3. D genes are given only for firm matches. Some rows mark clone size as missing; the rest say once, few, many or name a class of expanded clone.

J gene	clone size	D gene	V gene	CDR3 protein	CDR3 DNA
TRBJ2-5	-	TRBD2	TRBV5-4	CASSYPGGRETQYF	TGTGCCAGCAGCTATCCGGGGGGGCGGGAGACCCAGTACTTC
TRBJ1-4	-	-	TRBV9	CASSPRGLGEKLFF	TGTGCCAGCAGCCCGCGGGGGTTAGGGGAAAAACTGTTTTTT
TRBJ2-7	-	-	TRBV5-8	CASSLFLPPDEQYF	TGTGCCAGCAGCTTGTTCTTGCCCCCGGACGAGCAGTACTTC
TRBJ2-7	-	-	TRBV2	CACYYWLRGRYEQYF	TGTGCCTGCTACTATTGGTTGCGGGGGCGCTACGAGCAGTACTTC
TRBJ1-1	-	-	TRBV7-2	CASSLWVGYEAFF	TGTGCCAGCAGCTTATGGGTGGGCTATGAAGCTTTCTTT
TRBJ1-1	-	-	TRBV30	CAWKRLSTEAFF	TGTGCCTGGAAGCGGTTAAGCACTGAAGCTTTCTTT
TRBJ2-1	-	TRBD2	TRBV5-1	CASRRTSGGAYNEQFF	TGCGCCAGCAGACGGACTAGCGGGGGGGCTTACAATGAGCAGTTCTTC
TRBJ2-3	-	-	TRBV19	CASSRGDSITDTQYF	TGTGCCAGTAGTAGGGGGGACAGTATCACAGATACGCAGTATTTT
TRBJ2-3	-	-	TRBV7-7	CASSVRGSATDTQYF	TGTGCCAGCAGCGTGCGGGGTAGCGCCACAGATACGCAGTATTTT
TRBJ2-3	-	TRBD1	TRBV29-1	CSVSGTGAPDTQYF	TGCAGCGTTTCCGGGACAGGGGCCCCAGATACGCAGTATTTT
TRBJ2-2	-	-	TRBV6-1	CATVGNTGELFF	TGTGCCACGGTTGGTAACACCGGGGAGCTGTTTTTT
TRBJ1-1	-	-	TRBV6-5	CASSYSAEVNTEAFF	TGTGCCAGCAGTTACTCGGCAGAAGTGAACACTGAAGCTTTCTTT
TRBJ1-6	-	-	TRBV5-1	CASSLLVQGDNSPLHF	TGCGCCAGCAGCCTCCTAGTCCAGGGCGATAATTCACCCCTCCACTTT
TRBJ2-7	-	-	TRBV7-2	CASRTDFGYEQYF	TGTGCCAGCAGGACTGACTTTGGGTACGAGCAGTACTTC
TRBJ2-3	once	-	TRBV5-8	CASSWGQPLADTQYF	TGTGCCAGCAGCTGGGGACAACCGCTCGCGGATACGCAGTATTTT
TRBJ1-3	-	TRBD1	TRBV6-5	CASSYEGARGNTIYF	TGTGCCAGCAGTTACGAGGGGGCGAGGGGAAACACCATATATTTT
TRBJ2-5	-	TRBD2	TRBV9	CASSVNGGGVETQYF	TGTGCCAGCAGCGTAAACGGGGGGGGCGTGGAGACCCAGTACTTC
TRBJ1-5	-	TRBD1	TRBV19	CASSIEGQFNQPQHF	TGTGCCAGTAGTATAGAGGGACAGTTCAATCAGCCCCAGCATTTT
TRBJ1-1	-	-	TRBV5-8	CASSFVLTGTGVGTEAFF	TGTGCCAGCAGCTTCGTCTTGACCGGAACAGGTGTGGGCACTGAAGCTTTCTTT
TRBJ1-1	-	TRBD1	TRBV28	CASSFAGGIAEAFF	TGTGCCAGCAGTTTTGCAGGGGGCATCGCTGAAGCTTTCTTT
TRBJ2-7	-	TRBD1	TRBV9	CASSVGTGTGYEQYF	TGTGCCAGCAGCGTAGGGACAGGGACTGGCTACGAGCAGTACTTC
TRBJ2-5	-	-	TRBV15	CATSLLAGKGETQYF	TGTGCCACCAGCCTACTCGCAGGGAAAGGAGAGACCCAGTACTTC
TRBJ2-1	-	-	TRBV18	CASVPGISQSEQFF	TGTGCCAGCGTCCCAGGGATAAGTCAGAGCGAGCAGTTCTTC
TRBJ2-5	-	TRBD1	TRBV7-2	CASSLVRQGETQYF	TGTGCCAGCAGCTTAGTTAGACAGGGAGAGACCCAGTACTTC
TRBJ2-3	-	TRBD2	TRBV9	CASSVTSGGADTQYF	TGTGCCAGCAGCGTGACTAGCGGGGGAGCAGATACGCAGTATTTT
TRBJ2-7	-	-	TRBV7-9	CASSLSGSSYEQYF	TGTGCCAGCAGCTTATCTGGCAGCTCCTACGAGCAGTACTTC
TRBJ2-1	-	-	TRBV5-4	CASTLPGHSYNEQFF	TGTGCCAGCACCCTGCCCGGACATAGTTACAATGAGCAGTTCTTC
TRBJ2-7	-	TRBD1	TRBV28	CASSSRRGTGGEYF	TGTGCCAGCAGTTCACGACGCGGGACAGGGGGCGAGTACTTC
TRBJ1-2	-	-	TRBV30	CAWSVTGPNYGYTF	TGTGCCTGGAGTGTAACAGGACCGAACTATGGCTACACCTTC
TRBJ1-2	-	TRBD1	TRBV4-3	CASSRTRLGQTDNYGYTF	TGCGCCAGCAGCCGAACCAGACTGGGACAGACCGATAACTATGGCTACACCTTC
TRBJ1-1	-	-	TRBV29-1	CSGHRLMNTEAFF	TGCAGCGGGCACAGGCTCATGAACACTGAAGCTTTCTTT
TRBJ1-4	-	-	TRBV25-1	CASSQPQGQNEKLFF	TGTGCCAGCAGCCAGCCTCAGGGGCAAAACGAAAAACTGTTTTTT